These 26 T cell receptor beta chains came from one sample sequenced in a study of T-cell reconstitution after alpha-beta-depleted transplantation in children. Unique molecular identifiers were incorporated when the TCRbeta library was constructed. TCRdb analysed the PCR reads with MiXCR anew, one entry per CDR3 protein. The table lists about 1,000,000 distinct CDR3 sequences, about 29% of them singletons. The sample in question was PBMCs, mostly from graft donor cells, obtained 360 days after TCRalphabeta/CD19-depleted stem cell transplant. These receptors all come from a boy under two years old who had a stem cell transplant for SCID, so the T cells may come from the graft donor.

This clonotype is a singleton in its sample. This rearrangement joins TRBV5-6 to TRBJ1-5, with D unresolved. V lost 4 bases and J lost 10, with 15 bases in between. CDR1 is SGHDT, CDR2 YYEEEE, per germline. The length of the CDR3 is 13 residues. The CDR3 bases are TGTGCCAGCAGCCTGGACCGCGTAGGCCCCCAGCATTTT. Translating it yields CASSLDRVGPQHF.

This chain links TRBV6-4 with TRBJ1-5, with 11 bases fitting TRBD1. The germline gives CDR1 MRHNA, CDR2 SNTAGT. The CDR3 runs to 15 residues. V gave up 6 bases and J gave up 4 bases; unmatched junction bases: 5. The CDR3 here is CASRGQGVPNQPQHF. In DNA, the CDR3 is TGTGCCAGCAGGGGACAGGGGGTGCCAAATCAGCCCCAGCATTTT.

This clonotype was observed a few times. V and J are TRBV20-1 and TRBJ1-1, with D hard to call. Germline lookup yields CDR1 DFQATT and CDR2 SNEGSKA (reference sequence). The CDR3 runs to 13 residues. V was cut by 4 bases and J by 3 bases, with 12 bases left in between. In DNA form, the CDR3 reads TGCAGTGCTAACGACGGACGTTACACTGAAGCTTTCTTT. Translation: CSANDGRYTEAFF.

The V and J genes are TRBV12-3 or TRBV12-4 and TRBJ2-7, with 9 bases fitting TRBD1. V was clipped by 5 bases and J by 7 bases; unmatched bases: 12. The CDR3 consists of 15 residues. As DNA, the CDR3 is TGTGCCAGCAGTGCCCCCCAACAGGGGGCGCCTGAGCAGTACTTC. This translates into CASSAPQQGAPEQYF.

The V gene is TRBV12-3 or TRBV12-4, the J gene TRBJ1-1; TRBD1 matches 9 bases. The CDR3 covers 15 residues. V was pared by 3 bases and J by 4 bases, with 6 bases of the junction left unmatched. The CDR3 loop reads CASSFGTGWGTEAFF. The DNA for the CDR3 is TGTGCCAGCAGTTTTGGGACAGGGTGGGGCACTGAAGCTTTCTTT.

The J gene is TRBJ2-5, the V gene TRBV7-6; no clear D gene. This CDR3 is 12 amino acids long. The V and J ends lost 4 bases and 5 bases respectively, with 8 bases between them. Germline V CDR1 and CDR2: SGHVS, FNYEAQ. CDR3 coding DNA: TGTGCCAGCAGCTACAATGGGGAGACCCAGTACTTC. It translates to CASSYNGETQYF.

This chain links TRBV5-1 with TRBJ2-5; the match to TRBD2 covers 12 bases. The CDR3 is 16 residues long. Germline CDR1 is SGHRS and CDR2 is YFSETQ. V shed 4 bases and J 0 bases; nucleotides not matched to a gene: 4. The CDR3 is CASSTTSGGNQETQYF. CDR3 in DNA: TGCGCCAGCAGCACTACTAGCGGGGGGAACCAAGAGACCCAGTACTTC.

This clonotype has more than one count but fewer than ten. V gene TRBV11-2 combines with J gene TRBJ1-3; D is unclear. V was clipped by 0 bases and J by 4 bases, with 19 bases between them. Germline V lookup: CDR1 SGHAT, CDR2 FQNNGV. The CDR3 is 18 amino acids. The CDR3 reads CASSLDGLLVEGGNTIYF. CDR3 DNA: TGTGCCAGCAGCTTAGACGGTCTTCTGGTGGAAGGGGGAAACACCATATATTTT.

The chain combines TRBV6-5 with TRBJ2-5; TRBD1 matches 7 bases. CDR3 length: 16 amino acids. The germline V gene has CDR1 MNHEY and CDR2 SVGAGI. The V gene end was trimmed by 4 bases and the J gene end by 5 bases; junction bases not matched to a gene: 13. The CDR3 region has the DNA TGTGCCAGCAGTTTGTCGACAGGGTCGGGTTGGGAGACCCAGTACTTC. Protein sequence: CASSLSTGSGWETQYF.

This sequence joins TRBV6-1 and TRBJ2-3; no clear D gene. CDR1 MNHNS and CDR2 SASEGT come from the germline V gene. The CDR3 spans 14 residues. Trimming took 4 bases from V and 7 from J, leaving 15 bases between them. CDR3 DNA: TGTGCCAGCAGTGTCAGTCTTGTACGGTATACGCAGTATTTT. This codes for CASSVSLVRYTQYF.

This clonotype has more than one count but fewer than ten. This chain connects TRBV4-3 to TRBJ2-2; a possible D gene is TRBD2 (6 bases). The V and J ends lost 6 bases and 0 bases respectively, with 17 bases between them. This CDR3 spans 17 amino acids. CDR1 and CDR2 (germline): LGHNA, YSLEER. This CDR3 reads CASRAKAGAANTGELFF. For the CDR3, the DNA is TGCGCCAGCAGGGCTAAAGCGGGCGCGGCGAACACCGGGGAGCTGTTTTTT.

This clonotype has a count of ten or more. V is TRBV5-1 and J is TRBJ2-1, with 10 bases fitting TRBD2. Germline lookup yields CDR1 SGHRS and CDR2 YFSETQ. This CDR3 region has 15 residues. The V gene end was trimmed by 2 bases and the J gene end by 4 bases; junction bases not matched to a gene: 3. The CDR3 loop is CASSFGTSEYNEQFF. DNA for the CDR3: TGCGCCAGCAGCTTCGGGACTAGCGAATACAATGAGCAGTTCTTC.

The chain carries TRBV4-3 and TRBJ1-5, with D possibly being TRBD1 (5 bases). V was shortened by 4 bases and J by 6 bases, with 19 bases between the two germline ends. Germline V CDR1 and CDR2: LGHNA, YSLEER. This CDR3 comprises 16 residues. The CDR3 nucleotides are TGCGCCAGCAGCCCTCCCCACGGGACGGACGGTCAGCCCCAGCATTTT. This sequence encodes CASSPPHGTDGQPQHF.

This clonotype was seen a handful of times. The V and J genes are TRBV20-1 and TRBJ2-5; D possibly corresponds to TRBD2 (5 bases). CDR1 and CDR2 (germline): DFQATT, SNEGSKA (reference sequence). The CDR3 sequence is 13 residues long. The V gene lost 5 bases and the J gene lost 1 base, with 11 bases spanning the gap. The CDR3 DNA follows: TGCAGTGCTGTTCGGGGTACCCAAGAGACCCAGTACTTC. Translation gives CSAVRGTQETQYF.

The J gene is TRBJ2-1, the V gene TRBV6-1, with D maybe TRBD2 (5 bases). From germline, CDR1 is MNHNS and CDR2 SASEGT. The V end was cut by 4 bases, the J end by 0 bases, with 16 bases between. This CDR3 region has 17 residues. The CDR3 is CASSATFGESSYNEQFF. DNA of the CDR3: TGTGCCAGCAGTGCCACGTTCGGGGAAAGCTCCTACAATGAGCAGTTCTTC.

Many counts were recorded for this clonotype. The CDR3 bases are TGTGCCAGCAGCGTCGGGCGCACAGATACGCAGTATTTT. Protein product: CASSVGRTDTQYF. The chain has TRBV9 and TRBJ2-3; D not resolved. This CDR3 comprises 13 residues. V was clipped by 2 bases and J by 1 base, with 5 bases between them. Germline V gene sequence: CDR1 SGDLS, CDR2 YYNGEE.

V usage is TRBV4-2 and J usage is TRBJ1-1, with D perhaps TRBD1 (5 bases). This CDR3 comprises 15 residues. Deletions cut 0 bases from V and 10 bases from J, with 18 bases between. Looked up from germline, CDR1 is LGHNA and CDR2 is YNFKEQ. The CDR3 sequence: CASSQDAGRQGPAFF. The CDR3 bases are TGTGCCAGCAGCCAAGATGCGGGTCGGCAGGGCCCAGCTTTCTTT.

This rearrangement joins TRBV2 to TRBJ2-3, with TRBD2 matching over 13 bases. The CDR3 spans 15 residues. Trimming removed 5 bases from V and 6 bases from J; junction bases left unmatched: 5. Germline values: CDR1 SNHLY, CDR2 FYNNEI. CDR3 in amino acids: CASSPLAGGLDTQYF. DNA of the CDR3: TGTGCCAGCAGTCCACTAGCGGGGGGGCTTGATACGCAGTATTTT.

The chain couples TRBV18 to TRBJ2-7, with D possibly being TRBD1 (6 bases). The CDR3 covers 15 residues. Trimming stripped 3 bases from V and 0 bases from J, with 12 bases between. Germline V gene lookup returns CDR1 KGHSH and CDR2 LQKENI. The CDR3 nucleotides are TGTGCCAGCTCACCGACAGGTATGAGCTCCTACGAGCAGTACTTC. This codes for CASSPTGMSSYEQYF.

The chain employs TRBV7-9 and TRBJ2-3, with D hard to call. The CDR3 contains 17 residues. Per the germline V gene, CDR1 is SEHNR and CDR2 is FQNEAQ (reference sequence). With 0 bases removed from V and 2 bases from J, the gap between germline ends came to 15 bases. The CDR3 coding sequence is TGTGCCAGCAGCTTAGCACCCTCCCGCGATTCCACAGATACGCAGTATTTT. The encoded protein is CASSLAPSRDSTDTQYF.

This clonotype was counted only a few times. CDR3 amino acids: CSARDSNEKLFF. The CDR3 DNA sequence: TGCAGTGCTCGGGACAGTAATGAAAAACTGTTTTTT. The V call is TRBV20-1, the J call TRBJ1-4; 7 bases agree with TRBD1. The CDR3 runs 12 residues. Per germline, CDR1 DFQATT and CDR2 SNEGSKA (reference sequence). The trim removed 5 bases at V and 4 bases at J, leaving 1 base unmatched.

This clonotype was counted only a few times. The J gene is TRBJ2-3, the V gene TRBV20-1; TRBD1 is a possible D gene (6 bases). Trimming removed 2 bases from V and 4 bases from J, with 13 bases in between. The CDR3 has 14 amino acids. CDR1 is DFQATT and CDR2 is SNEGSKA in the germline V gene (reference sequence). The CDR3 reads CSARQGLGADTQYF. The CDR3 nucleotides are TGCAGTGCTAGACAGGGGCTAGGGGCAGATACGCAGTATTTT.

The genes are TRBV12-3 or TRBV12-4 and TRBJ2-2, with 8 bases lining up with TRBD1. V trimming: 1 base; J trimming: 6 bases; junction bases outside the gene matches: 4. This CDR3 is 15 amino acids long. CDR3 coding DNA: TGTGCCAGCAGTTTAGATAGACAGGGGTCCGGGGAGCTGTTTTTT. It is translated as CASSLDRQGSGELFF.

The chain combines TRBV12-3 or TRBV12-4 with TRBJ2-7, with 10 bases fitting TRBD1. This CDR3 comprises 15 residues. With 8 bases clipped from V and 4 bases from J, the junction kept 11 bases outside the gene matches. The CDR3 bases are TGTGCCAGCGCACATTCCGGGACAGGGGTATACGAGCAGTACTTC. Its translation: CASAHSGTGVYEQYF.

This sequence joins TRBV5-1 and TRBJ1-2; no firm D call. Germline lookup yields CDR1 SGHRS and CDR2 YFSETQ. V was clipped by 1 base and J by 2 bases, with 9 bases between them. This CDR3 region has 14 residues. The chain's CDR3 is CASSLLGTNYGYTF. The CDR3 bases are TGCGCCAGCAGCTTGTTGGGCACCAACTATGGCTACACCTTC.

This clonotype was observed a handful of times. The chain couples TRBV12-3 or TRBV12-4 to TRBJ2-1; D possibly uses TRBD1 or TRBD2 (6 bases each). CDR3 length: 15 amino acids. V lost 6 bases to trimming and J lost 6 bases, with 18 bases between them. The CDR3 DNA is TGTGCCAGCAGCACCTTAGGGGGGTCGGGCAATGAGCAGTTCTTC. This gives the protein CASSTLGGSGNEQFF.